This T cell receptor (beta chain) is drawn from a study of human T cells and chemical hapten exposure. Whole-study findings and limits: TCRs at a frequency above 1 in 1000 stayed unchanged with DPC sensitization.

CDR3 length: 17 residues. CDR1 and CDR2 (germline): DFQATT, SNEGSKA (reference sequence). Deletions cut 2 bases from V and 4 bases from J, with 23 bases between. TCRdb itself ran the RACE reads through MiXCR, one entry per CDR3 protein. The repertoire consists of about 360,000 distinct CDR3 sequences, with around 6.9% occurring once and the leading ten covering roughly 8%. Time point: patch test 1, 2 weeks after DPC sensitization. Stated treatment: therapeutic diphenylcyclopropenone sensitization with weekly scalp DPC. Prior to each patch test being applied, blood was drawn. Donors were 18 to 70-year-old alopecia patients suitable for DPC. Total RNA was isolated from whole blood that had not been fractionated. This clonotype was found a few times. Its specificity is unknown.

The sequence was collected from a woman aged 18 to 35 with alopecia areata. Some clones in this sample may be carry-over from other donors' samples. The gene calls are TRBV20-1 and TRBJ1-1; D might be TRBD1 (5 bases). The specimen was whole blood, collected in connection with sensitization to the hapten diphenylcyclopropenone (DPC). CDR3: CSARHLSLDSQGTEAFF. The DNA of the CDR3 is TGCAGTGCTAGACACCTTTCGCTCGACAGTCAGGGCACTGAAGCTTTCTTT.